This T cell receptor (beta chain) was sequenced during a study of cytomegalovirus exposure and HLA in healthy donors. Turning to the study itself: Both the 120 validation repertoires and the 666 first-cohort repertoires used the same platform, as reported by a later analysis.

With regard to this clone: Its antigen remains unidentified.

Study-level findings and limits: Through in vitro validation, three CMV-associated chains were shown to be specific for CMV antigens. It was reported that the classifier diagnosed cytomegalovirus status with high specificity and sensitivity in both the original and validation cohorts. Rare sequences made up most TCRs, while some public TCRs were found in many donors.

Repertoires were generated with immunoSEQ multiplex PCR, while TCRdb's copy carries only in-frame clones and drops some. The sample records tens of thousands of clones, around 96% being singletons. From germline, CDR1 is SGHTA and CDR2 FQGNSA. This CDR3 spans 15 amino acids. The V end lost 0 bases, the J end lost 4 bases, and 11 bases lay between the germline ends. The sequenced material came from PBMCs. The V and J genes are TRBV7-2 and TRBJ2-3, with D perhaps TRBD2 (5 bases). The origin of this receptor is a man between 18 and 35 years old in good health and CMV-seronegative. The CDR3 nucleotides read TGTGCCAGCAGCTTAGCTGTAGCGTCAGCAGATACGCAGTATTTT. Protein sequence: CASSLAVASADTQYF.